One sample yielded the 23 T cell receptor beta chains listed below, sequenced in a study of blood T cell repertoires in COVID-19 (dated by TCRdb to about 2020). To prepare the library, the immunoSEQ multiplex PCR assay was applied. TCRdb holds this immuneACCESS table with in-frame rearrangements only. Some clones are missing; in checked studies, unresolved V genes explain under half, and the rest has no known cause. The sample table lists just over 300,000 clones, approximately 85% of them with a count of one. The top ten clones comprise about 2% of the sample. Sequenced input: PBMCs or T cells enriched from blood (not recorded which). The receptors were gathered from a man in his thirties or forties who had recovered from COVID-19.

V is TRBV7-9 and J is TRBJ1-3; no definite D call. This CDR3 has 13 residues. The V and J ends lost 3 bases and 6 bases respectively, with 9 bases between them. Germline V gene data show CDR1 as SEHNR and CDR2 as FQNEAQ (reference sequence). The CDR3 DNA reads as TGTGCCAGCAGCTTCGCAGATGCAAACACCATATATTTT. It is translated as CASSFADANTIYF.

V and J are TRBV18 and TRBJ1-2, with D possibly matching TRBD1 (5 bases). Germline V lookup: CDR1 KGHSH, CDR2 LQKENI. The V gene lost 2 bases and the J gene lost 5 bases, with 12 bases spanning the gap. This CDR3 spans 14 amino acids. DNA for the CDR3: TGTGCCAGCTCACCAGATTCGGAGGGGTATGGCTACACCTTC. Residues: CASSPDSEGYGYTF. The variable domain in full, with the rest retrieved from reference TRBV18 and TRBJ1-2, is NAGVMQNPRHLVRRRGQEARLRCSPMKGHSHVYWYRQLPEEGLKFMVYLQKENIIDESGMPKERFSAEFPKEGPSILRIQQVVRGDSAAYFCASSPDSEGYGYTFGSGTRLTVV.

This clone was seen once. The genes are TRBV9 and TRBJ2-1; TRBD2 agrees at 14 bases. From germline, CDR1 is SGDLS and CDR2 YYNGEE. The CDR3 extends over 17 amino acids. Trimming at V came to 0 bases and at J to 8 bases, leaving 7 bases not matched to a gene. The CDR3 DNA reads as TGTGCCAGCAGCGTAGCTACCGGACTAGCGGGGGGCCATGAGCAGTTCTTC. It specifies CASSVATGLAGGHEQFF.

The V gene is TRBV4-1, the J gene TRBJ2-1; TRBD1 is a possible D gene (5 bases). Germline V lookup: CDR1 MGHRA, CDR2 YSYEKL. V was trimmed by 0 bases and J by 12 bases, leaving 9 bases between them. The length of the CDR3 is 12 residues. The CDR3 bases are TGCGCCAGCAGCCAAGAAGGGGCCGTGCAGTTCTTC. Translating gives CASSQEGAVQFF.

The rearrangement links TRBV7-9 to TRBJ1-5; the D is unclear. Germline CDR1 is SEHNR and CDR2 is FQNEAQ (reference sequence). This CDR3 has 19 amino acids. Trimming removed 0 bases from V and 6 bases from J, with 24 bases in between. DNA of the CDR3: TGTGCCAGCAGCTTAGCCCTTGGTCAGCCCCCAGGAGGCCTTCAGCCCCAGCATTTT. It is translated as CASSLALGQPPGGLQPQHF.

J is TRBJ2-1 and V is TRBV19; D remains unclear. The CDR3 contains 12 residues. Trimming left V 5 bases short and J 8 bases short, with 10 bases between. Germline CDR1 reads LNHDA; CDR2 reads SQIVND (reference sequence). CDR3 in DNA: TGTGCCAGTAGTCTAAATTTTTATGAGCAGTTCTTC. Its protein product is CASSLNFYEQFF.

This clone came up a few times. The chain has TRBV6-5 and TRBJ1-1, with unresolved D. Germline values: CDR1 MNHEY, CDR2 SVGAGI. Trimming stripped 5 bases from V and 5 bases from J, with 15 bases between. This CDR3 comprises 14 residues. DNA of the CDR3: TGTGCCAGCAGTCCTAGTTCTCAGCGAACTGAAGCTTTCTTT. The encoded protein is CASSPSSQRTEAFF.

DNA for the CDR3: TGTGCCAGCAGACCCCCGACAGGGGGATCCACTGAAGCTTTCTTT. Translating it yields CASRPPTGGSTEAFF. The V and J genes are TRBV6-5 and TRBJ1-1; 9 nucleotides agree with TRBD1. V lost 6 bases and J lost 4; bases outside the gene matches: 9. Looked up from germline, CDR1 is MNHEY and CDR2 is SVGAGI. The CDR3 runs to 15 residues.

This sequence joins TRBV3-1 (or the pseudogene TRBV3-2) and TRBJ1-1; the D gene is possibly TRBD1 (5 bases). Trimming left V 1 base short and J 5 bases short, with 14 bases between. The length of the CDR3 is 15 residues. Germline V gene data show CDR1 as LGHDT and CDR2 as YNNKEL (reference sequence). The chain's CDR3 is CASSQVTRVRTEAFF. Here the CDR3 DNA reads TGTGCCAGCAGCCAAGTCACCAGGGTAAGGACTGAAGCTTTCTTT.

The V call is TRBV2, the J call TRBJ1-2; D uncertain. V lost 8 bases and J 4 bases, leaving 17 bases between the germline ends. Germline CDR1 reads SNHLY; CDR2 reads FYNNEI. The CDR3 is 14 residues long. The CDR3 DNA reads TGTGCCAGCCCTATCGCGGGTAGTATCTATGGCTACACCTTC. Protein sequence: CASPIAGSIYGYTF.

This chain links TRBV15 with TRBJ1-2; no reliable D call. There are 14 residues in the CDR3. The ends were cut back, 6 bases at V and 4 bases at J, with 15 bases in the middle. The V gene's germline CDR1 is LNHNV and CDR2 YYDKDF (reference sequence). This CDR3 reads CATSTGDSFYGYTF. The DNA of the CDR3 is TGTGCCACCAGTACCGGAGATTCCTTCTATGGCTACACCTTC.

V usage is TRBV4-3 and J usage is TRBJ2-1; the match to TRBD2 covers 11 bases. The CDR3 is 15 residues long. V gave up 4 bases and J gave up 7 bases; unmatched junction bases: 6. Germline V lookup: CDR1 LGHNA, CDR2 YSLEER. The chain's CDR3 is CASSPLAGGVNEQFF. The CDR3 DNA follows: TGCGCCAGCAGCCCCCTAGCGGGGGGAGTAAATGAGCAGTTCTTC.

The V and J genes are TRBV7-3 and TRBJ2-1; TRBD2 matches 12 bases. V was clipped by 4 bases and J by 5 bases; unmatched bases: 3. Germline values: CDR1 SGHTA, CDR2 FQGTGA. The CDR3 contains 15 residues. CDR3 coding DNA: TGTGCCAGCAGCTCACTAGCGGGGGGAAACAATGAGCAGTTCTTC. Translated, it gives CASSSLAGGNNEQFF. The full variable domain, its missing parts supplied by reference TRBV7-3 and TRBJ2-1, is GAGVSQTPSNKVTEKGKYVELRCDPISGHTALYWYRQSLGQGPEFLIYFQGTGAADDSGLPNDRFFAVRPEGSVSTLKIQRTERGDSAVYLCASSSLAGGNNEQFFGPGTRLTVL.

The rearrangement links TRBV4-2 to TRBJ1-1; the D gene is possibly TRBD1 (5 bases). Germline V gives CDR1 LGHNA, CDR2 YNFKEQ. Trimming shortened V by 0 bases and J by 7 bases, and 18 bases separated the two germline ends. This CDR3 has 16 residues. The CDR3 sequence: CASSQEVQIGQHEAFF. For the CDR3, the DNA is TGTGCCAGCAGCCAAGAGGTGCAGATCGGACAACATGAAGCTTTCTTT.

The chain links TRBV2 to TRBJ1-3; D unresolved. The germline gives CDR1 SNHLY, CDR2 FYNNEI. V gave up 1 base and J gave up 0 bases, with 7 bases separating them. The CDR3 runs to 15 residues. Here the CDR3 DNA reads TGTGCCAGCAGTGAAGGAGGCCCCTCTGGAAACACCATATATTTT. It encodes CASSEGGPSGNTIYF.

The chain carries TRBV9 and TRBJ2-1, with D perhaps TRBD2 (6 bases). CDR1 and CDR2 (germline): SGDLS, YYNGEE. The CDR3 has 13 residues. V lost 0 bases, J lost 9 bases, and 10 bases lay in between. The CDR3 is CASSVGWEAEQFF. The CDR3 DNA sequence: TGTGCCAGCAGCGTAGGGTGGGAGGCTGAGCAGTTCTTC.

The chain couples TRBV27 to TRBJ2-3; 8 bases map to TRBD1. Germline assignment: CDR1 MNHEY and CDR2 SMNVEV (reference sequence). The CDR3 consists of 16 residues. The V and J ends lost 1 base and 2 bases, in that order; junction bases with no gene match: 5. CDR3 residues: CASSLWGQVHTDTQYF. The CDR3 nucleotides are TGTGCCAGCAGTTTATGGGGACAGGTACACACAGATACGCAGTATTTT.

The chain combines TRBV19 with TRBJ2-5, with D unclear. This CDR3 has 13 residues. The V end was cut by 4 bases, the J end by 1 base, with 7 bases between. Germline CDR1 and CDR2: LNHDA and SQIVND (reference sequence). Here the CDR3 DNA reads TGTGCCAGTAGTAGTCTGCGCCAAGAGACCCAGTACTTC. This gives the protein CASSSLRQETQYF.

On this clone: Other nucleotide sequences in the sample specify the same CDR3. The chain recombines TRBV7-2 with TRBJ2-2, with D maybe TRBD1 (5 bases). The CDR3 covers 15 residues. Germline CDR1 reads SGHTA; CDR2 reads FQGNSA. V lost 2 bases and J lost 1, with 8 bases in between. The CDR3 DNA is TGTGCCAGCAGCTTACGGCAGGGGAACACCGGGGAGCTGTTTTTT. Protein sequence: CASSLRQGNTGELFF.

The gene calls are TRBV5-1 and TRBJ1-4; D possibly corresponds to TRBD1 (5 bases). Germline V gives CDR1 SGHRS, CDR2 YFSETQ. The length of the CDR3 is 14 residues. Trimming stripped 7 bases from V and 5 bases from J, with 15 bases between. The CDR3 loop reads CASGPDRGNEKLFF. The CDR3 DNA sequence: TGCGCCAGCGGACCCGACAGAGGAAATGAAAAACTGTTTTTT.

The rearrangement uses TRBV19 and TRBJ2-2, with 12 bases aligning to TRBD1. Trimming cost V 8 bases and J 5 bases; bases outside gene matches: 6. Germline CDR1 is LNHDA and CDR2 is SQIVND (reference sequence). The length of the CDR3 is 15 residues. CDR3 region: CASGGDRGRTGELFF. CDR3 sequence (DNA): TGTGCCAGTGGCGGGGACAGGGGGCGGACCGGGGAGCTGTTTTTT.

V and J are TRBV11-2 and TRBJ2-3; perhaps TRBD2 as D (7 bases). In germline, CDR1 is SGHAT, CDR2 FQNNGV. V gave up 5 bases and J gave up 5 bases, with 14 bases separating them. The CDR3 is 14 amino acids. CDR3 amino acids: CASSHRGAIDTQYF. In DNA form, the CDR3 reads TGTGCCAGCAGCCACCGGGGGGCGATAGATACGCAGTATTTT.

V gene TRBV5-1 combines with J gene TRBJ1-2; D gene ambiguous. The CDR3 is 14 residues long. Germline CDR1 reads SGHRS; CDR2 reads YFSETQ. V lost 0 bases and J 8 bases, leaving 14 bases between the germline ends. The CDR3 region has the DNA TGCGCCAGCAGCTTGGCGGAGGCCGTCGGGGGCTACACCTTC. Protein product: CASSLAEAVGGYTF.